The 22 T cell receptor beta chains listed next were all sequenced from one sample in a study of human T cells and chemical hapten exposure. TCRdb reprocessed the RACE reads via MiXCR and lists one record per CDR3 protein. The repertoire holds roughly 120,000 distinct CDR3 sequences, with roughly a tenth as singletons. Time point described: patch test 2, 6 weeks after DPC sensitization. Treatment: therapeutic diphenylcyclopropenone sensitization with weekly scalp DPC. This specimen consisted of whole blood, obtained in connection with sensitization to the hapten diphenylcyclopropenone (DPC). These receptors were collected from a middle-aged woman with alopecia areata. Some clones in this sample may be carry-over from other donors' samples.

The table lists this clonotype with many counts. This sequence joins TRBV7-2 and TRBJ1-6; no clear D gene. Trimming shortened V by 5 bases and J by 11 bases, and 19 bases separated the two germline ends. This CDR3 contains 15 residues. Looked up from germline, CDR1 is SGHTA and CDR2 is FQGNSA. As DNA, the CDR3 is TGTGCCAGCAGCCTCGAATTTAGGGCAGAGACACCCCTCCACTTT. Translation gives CASSLEFRAETPLHF.

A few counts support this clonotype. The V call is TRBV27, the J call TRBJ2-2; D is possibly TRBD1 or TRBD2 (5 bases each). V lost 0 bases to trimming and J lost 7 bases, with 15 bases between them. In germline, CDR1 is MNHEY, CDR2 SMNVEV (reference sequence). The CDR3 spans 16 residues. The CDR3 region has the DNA TGTGCCAGCAGTTTATCCGGGACCCTTCCAGTCGGGGAGCTGTTTTTT. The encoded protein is CASSLSGTLPVGELFF.

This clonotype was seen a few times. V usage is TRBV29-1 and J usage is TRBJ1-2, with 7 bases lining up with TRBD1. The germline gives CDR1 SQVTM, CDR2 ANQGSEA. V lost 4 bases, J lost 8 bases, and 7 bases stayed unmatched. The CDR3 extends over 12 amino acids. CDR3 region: CSVAWTGRGYTF. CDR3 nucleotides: TGCAGCGTTGCGTGGACAGGAAGAGGCTACACCTTC.

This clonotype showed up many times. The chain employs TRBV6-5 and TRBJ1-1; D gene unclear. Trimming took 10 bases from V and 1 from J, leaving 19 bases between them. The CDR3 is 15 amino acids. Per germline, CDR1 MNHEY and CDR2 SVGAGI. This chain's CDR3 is CATALAPAGNTEAFF. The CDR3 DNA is TGTGCCACAGCCTTGGCACCGGCGGGGAACACTGAAGCTTTCTTT.

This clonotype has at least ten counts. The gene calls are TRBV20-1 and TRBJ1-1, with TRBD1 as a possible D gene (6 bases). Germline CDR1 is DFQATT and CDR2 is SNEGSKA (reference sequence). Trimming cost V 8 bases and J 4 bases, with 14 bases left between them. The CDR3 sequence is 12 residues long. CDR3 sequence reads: CSPKQGGTEAFF. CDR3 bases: TGCAGTCCTAAACAGGGAGGCACTGAAGCTTTCTTT.

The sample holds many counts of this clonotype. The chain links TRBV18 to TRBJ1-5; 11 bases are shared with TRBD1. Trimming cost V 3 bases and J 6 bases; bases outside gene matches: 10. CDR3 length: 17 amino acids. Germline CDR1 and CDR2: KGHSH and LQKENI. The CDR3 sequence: CASSPSSRTGGGQPQHF. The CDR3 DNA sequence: TGTGCCAGCTCACCTTCCTCCAGGACAGGGGGCGGTCAGCCCCAGCATTTT.

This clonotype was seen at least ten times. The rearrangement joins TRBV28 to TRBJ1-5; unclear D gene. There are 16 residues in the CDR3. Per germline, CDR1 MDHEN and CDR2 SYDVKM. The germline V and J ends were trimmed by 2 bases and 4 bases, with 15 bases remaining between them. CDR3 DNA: TGTGCCAGCAGTTTAATGGCCAGGACGCGGAATCAGCCCCAGCATTTT. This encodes CASSLMARTRNQPQHF.

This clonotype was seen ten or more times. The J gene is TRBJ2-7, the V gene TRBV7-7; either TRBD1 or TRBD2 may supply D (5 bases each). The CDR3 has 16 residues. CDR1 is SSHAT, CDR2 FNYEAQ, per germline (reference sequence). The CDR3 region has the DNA TGTGCTAGCTGCAGAAGGATCGGGACGGACTCCTACGAGCAGTACTTC. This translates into CASCRRIGTDSYEQYF.

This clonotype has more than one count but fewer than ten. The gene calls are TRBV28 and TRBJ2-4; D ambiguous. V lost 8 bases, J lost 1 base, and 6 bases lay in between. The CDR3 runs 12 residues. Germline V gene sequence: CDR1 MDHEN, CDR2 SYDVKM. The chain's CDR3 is CASGEAKNIQYF. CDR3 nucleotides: TGTGCCAGCGGAGAGGCCAAAAACATTCAGTACTTC.

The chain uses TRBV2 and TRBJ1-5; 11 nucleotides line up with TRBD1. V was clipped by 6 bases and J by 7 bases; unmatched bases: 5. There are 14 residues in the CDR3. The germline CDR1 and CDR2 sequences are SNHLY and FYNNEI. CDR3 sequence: CASRGQGGEQPQHF. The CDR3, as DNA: TGTGCCAGCAGGGGACAGGGGGGAGAACAGCCCCAGCATTTT.

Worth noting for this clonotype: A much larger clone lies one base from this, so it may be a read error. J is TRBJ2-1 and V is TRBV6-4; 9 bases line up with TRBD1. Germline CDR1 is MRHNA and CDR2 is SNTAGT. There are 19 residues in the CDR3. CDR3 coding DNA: TGTGCCAGCAGTGACATCCGACGCCAAACAGGGGGCCCCTACATTGAGCAGTTCTTC. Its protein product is CASSDIRRQTGGPYIEQFF.

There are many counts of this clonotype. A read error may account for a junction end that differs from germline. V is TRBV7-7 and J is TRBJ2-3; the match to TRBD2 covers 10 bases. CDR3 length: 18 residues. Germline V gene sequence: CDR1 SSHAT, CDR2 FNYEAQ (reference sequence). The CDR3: CASSPILAGDLNTDTQYF. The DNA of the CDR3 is TGTGCTAGCAGCCCCATCCTAGCGGGGGACCTCAACACAGATACGCAGTATTTT. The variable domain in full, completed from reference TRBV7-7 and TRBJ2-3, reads GAGVSQSPRYKVTKRGQDVTLRCDPISSHATLYWYQQALGQGPEFLTYFNYEAQPDKSGLPSDRFSAERPEGSISTLTIQRTEQRDSAMYRCASSPILAGDLNTDTQYFGPGTRLTVL.

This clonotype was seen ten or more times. The CDR3, as DNA: TGTGCCAGCAGCTCTACGGGGGACGATGGCTACACCTTC. Its translation: CASSSTGDDGYTF. V is TRBV7-2 and J is TRBJ1-2; possible D gene TRBD1, 5 bases. Trimming stripped 4 bases from V and 6 bases from J, with 12 bases between. The CDR3 runs 13 residues. From germline, CDR1 is SGHTA and CDR2 FQGNSA.

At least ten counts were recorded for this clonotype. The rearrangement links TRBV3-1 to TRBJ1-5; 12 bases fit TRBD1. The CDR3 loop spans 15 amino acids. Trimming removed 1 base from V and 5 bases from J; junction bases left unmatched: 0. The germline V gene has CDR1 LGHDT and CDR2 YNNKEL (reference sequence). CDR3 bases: TGTGCCAGCAGCCAAGGGGACAGGGGGCATCAGCCCCAGCATTTT. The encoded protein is CASSQGDRGHQPQHF.

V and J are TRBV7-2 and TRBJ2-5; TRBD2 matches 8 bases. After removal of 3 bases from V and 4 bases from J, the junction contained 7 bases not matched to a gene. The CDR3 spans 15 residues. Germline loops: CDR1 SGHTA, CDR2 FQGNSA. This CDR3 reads CASSFISGGIETQYF. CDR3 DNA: TGTGCCAGCAGCTTCATCAGCGGGGGAATAGAGACCCAGTACTTC.

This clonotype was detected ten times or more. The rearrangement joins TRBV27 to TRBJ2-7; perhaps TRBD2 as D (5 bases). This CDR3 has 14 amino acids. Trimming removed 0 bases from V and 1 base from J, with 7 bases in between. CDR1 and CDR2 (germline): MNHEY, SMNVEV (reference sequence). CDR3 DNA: TGTGCCAGCAGTTTATCAGCGGTGTCCTACGAGCAGTACTTC. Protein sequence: CASSLSAVSYEQYF.

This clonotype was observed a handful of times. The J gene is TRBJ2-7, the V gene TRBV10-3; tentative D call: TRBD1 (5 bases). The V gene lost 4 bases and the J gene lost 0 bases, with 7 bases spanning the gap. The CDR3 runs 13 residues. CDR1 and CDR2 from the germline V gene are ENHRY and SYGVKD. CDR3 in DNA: TGTGCCATCAGTGGGACATCCTCCTACGAGCAGTACTTC. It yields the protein CAISGTSSYEQYF.

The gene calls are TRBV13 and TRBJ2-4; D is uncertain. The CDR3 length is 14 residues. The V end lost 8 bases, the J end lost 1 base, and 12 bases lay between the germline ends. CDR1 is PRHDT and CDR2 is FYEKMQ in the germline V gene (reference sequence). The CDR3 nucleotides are TGTGCCAGCTCAAGGTTTGGGGCCAAAAACATTCAGTACTTC. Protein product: CASSRFGAKNIQYF.

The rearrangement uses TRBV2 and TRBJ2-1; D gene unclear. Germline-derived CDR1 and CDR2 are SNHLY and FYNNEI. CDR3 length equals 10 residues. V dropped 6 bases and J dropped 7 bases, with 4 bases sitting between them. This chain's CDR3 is CASSTNEQFF. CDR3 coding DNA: TGTGCCAGCAGCACGAATGAGCAGTTCTTC.

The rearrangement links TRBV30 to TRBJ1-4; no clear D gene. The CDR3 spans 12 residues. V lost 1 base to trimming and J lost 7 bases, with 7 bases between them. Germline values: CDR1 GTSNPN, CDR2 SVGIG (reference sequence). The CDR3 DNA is TGTGCCTGGAGTGCGCAAGGTGAAAAACTGTTTTTT. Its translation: CAWSAQGEKLFF.

CDR3 sequence: CASSEVGEYF. CDR3 DNA: TGTGCCAGCAGTGAAGTTGGGGAGTACTTC. The rearrangement uses TRBV6-1 and TRBJ2-7; D is undetermined. Germline V gene lookup returns CDR1 MNHNS and CDR2 SASEGT. Trimming removed 1 base at V and 11 bases at J, with 6 bases between. The CDR3 totals 10 residues.

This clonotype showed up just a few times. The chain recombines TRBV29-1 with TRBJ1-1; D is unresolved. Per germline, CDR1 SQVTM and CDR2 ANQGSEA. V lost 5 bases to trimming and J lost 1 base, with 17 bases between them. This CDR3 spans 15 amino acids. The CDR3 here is CSVRTSDGWNTEAFF. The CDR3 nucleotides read TGCAGCGTTCGTACTAGCGACGGATGGAACACTGAAGCTTTCTTT. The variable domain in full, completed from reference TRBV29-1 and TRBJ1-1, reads SAVISQKPSRDICQRGTSLTIQCQVDSQVTMMFWYRQQPGQSLTLIATANQGSEATYESGFVIDKFPISRPNLTFSTLTVSNMSPEDSSIYLCSVRTSDGWNTEAFFGQGTRLTVV.